These 9 T cell receptor beta chains originate from one sample sequenced in a study of cytomegalovirus exposure and HLA in healthy donors. PCR primers comprised 60 Vbeta and 13 Jbeta primers. Using immunoSEQ multiplex PCR, the repertoire was profiled, and TCRdb retains in-frame clones only, with some absent. The sample consists of about 120,000 clones, over 60% of them appearing once. The material sequenced was PBMCs. The receptors were gathered from a woman in her forties in good health and CMV-seropositive.

This clone has just a few counts. This chain joins TRBV2 and TRBJ1-2; D possibly corresponds to TRBD1 (5 bases). Looked up from germline, CDR1 is SNHLY and CDR2 is FYNNEI. This CDR3 is built from 13 residues. Trimming took off 1 base at V and 5 bases at J, with 8 bases between the two ends. The CDR3: CASSEDAGYGYTF. CDR3 nucleotides: TGTGCCAGCAGTGAAGACGCAGGGTATGGCTACACCTTC.

The rearrangement links TRBV19 to TRBJ1-5; D gene uncertain. Trimming left V 8 bases short and J 4 bases short, with 9 bases between. The germline V gene encodes CDR1 LNHDA and CDR2 SQIVND (reference sequence). CDR3 length: 12 residues. CDR3 sequence (DNA): TGTGCCAGTCGGGAGCAGAATCAGCCCCAGCATTTT. It encodes CASREQNQPQHF.

This clone was counted once. CDR3: CASSIIGLAGAKDEQFF. For the CDR3, the DNA is TGTGCCAGTAGTATAATCGGACTAGCGGGAGCTAAGGATGAGCAGTTCTTC. The V call is TRBV19, the J call TRBJ2-1; 13 positions agree with TRBD2. Per the germline V gene, CDR1 is LNHDA and CDR2 is SQIVND (reference sequence). There are 17 residues in the CDR3. Unmatched junction bases numbered 9, after V lost 2 bases and J lost 8 bases.

The chain couples TRBV28 to TRBJ2-7; 7 bases are shared with TRBD2. V shed 1 base and J 5 bases; nucleotides not matched to a gene: 8. Germline V gives CDR1 MDHEN, CDR2 SYDVKM. The length of the CDR3 is 15 residues. In DNA form, the CDR3 reads TGTGCCAGCAGTTTATTCTCTCTGGCGGGAGACGAGCAGTACTTC. Its translation is CASSLFSLAGDEQYF.

This clone was seen a few times. The chain combines TRBV6-5 with TRBJ1-1, with D maybe TRBD1 (5 bases). Deletions cut 2 bases from V and 4 bases from J, with 11 bases between. Looked up from germline, CDR1 is MNHEY and CDR2 is SVGAGI. The CDR3 consists of 14 residues. CDR3 DNA: TGTGCCAGCAGTTACGCTCTGGGGGGCACTGAAGCTTTCTTT. Translating it yields CASSYALGGTEAFF.

The rearrangement links TRBV30 to TRBJ1-2; D gene unclear. The CDR3 has 11 residues. Per the germline V gene, CDR1 is GTSNPN and CDR2 is SVGIG (reference sequence). V shed 2 bases and J shed 6 bases, with 7 bases lying between them. The CDR3 DNA reads TGTGCCTGGAGTCCCCATGATGGCTACACCTTC. Translated, it gives CAWSPHDGYTF.

The chain combines TRBV9 with TRBJ2-1; 9 bases are a match to TRBD2. The germline gives CDR1 SGDLS, CDR2 YYNGEE. V lost 7 bases and J lost 10; bases outside the gene matches: 15. This CDR3 is built from 15 residues. CDR3 sequence reads: CASSTGGRGGGEQFF. The CDR3 DNA reads as TGTGCCAGCTCAACAGGCGGGCGGGGGGGCGGCGAGCAGTTCTTC.

The V gene is TRBV7-9, the J gene TRBJ1-4; D is unclear. CDR1 is SEHNR and CDR2 is FQNEAQ in the germline V gene (reference sequence). The CDR3 runs to 15 residues. V was cut by 0 bases and J by 1 base, with 6 bases left in between. The CDR3 is CASSLALGTNEKLFF. The CDR3 bases are TGTGCCAGCAGCTTAGCTCTCGGAACTAATGAAAAACTGTTTTTT. The full variable domain, completed using reference TRBV7-9 and TRBJ1-4, is DTGVSQNPRHKITKRGQNVTFRCDPISEHNRLYWYRQTLGQGPEFLTYFQNEAQLEKSRLLSDRFSAERPKGSFSTLEIQRTEQGDSAMYLCASSLALGTNEKLFFGSGTQLSVL.

The chain couples TRBV2 to TRBJ2-1; D is uncertain. The CDR3 is made up of 13 amino acids. V was shortened by 7 bases and J by 10 bases, with 17 bases between the two germline ends. Germline loops: CDR1 SNHLY, CDR2 FYNNEI. CDR3 protein: CASKPAGEEEQFF. Here the CDR3 DNA reads TGTGCCAGCAAACCAGCAGGTGAAGAGGAGCAGTTCTTC.